Listed below are T cell receptor beta chains from one sample, sequenced in a study. TCRdb re-derived calls from the 5' RACE reads in MiXCR, one entry per CDR3 protein. The sample carries 40,000 to 65,000 distinct CDR3 sequences, around 24% recorded once. The sample consisted of tumor-infiltrating naive CD4+ T cells sorted from the breast tumor. The receptors were gathered from a female donor with breast cancer. Each CDR3 is given with its conserved first and last residue. A D gene is named only where the DNA matches it firmly. Not all rows give a size; the values are once, few, many and, for expanded clones, a class.

D gene	J gene	clone size	CDR3 length	V gene	CDR3 DNA	CDR3 protein
.	TRBJ1-1	many	13	TRBV20-1	TGCAGTGCTTCAGGGCCTTGGGGCACTGAAGCTTTCTTT	CSASGPWGTEAFF
.	TRBJ2-3	few	18	TRBV7-2	TGTGCCAGCAGGTCAAGGGGGCCGGGCGGGGGTAGCACAGATACGCAGTATTTT	CASRSRGPGGGSTDTQYF
.	TRBJ1-6	.	14	TRBV28	TGTGCCAGCAGAGAGGGACACAATAATTCACCCCTCCACTTT	CASREGHNNSPLHF
.	TRBJ1-4	.	14	TRBV6-5	TGTGCCAGCAGACCCGGGACGGAAAATGAAAAACTGTTTTTT	CASRPGTENEKLFF
.	TRBJ1-2	.	14	TRBV7-2	TGTGCCAGCAGCTTAGGGATCAGGAACTATGGCTACACCTTC	CASSLGIRNYGYTF
TRBD1	TRBJ2-1	many	15	TRBV7-8	TGTGCCAGCAGCCATAGACGTCGGACAGGTAATGAGCAGTTCTTC	CASSHRRRTGNEQFF
.	TRBJ2-5	.	16	TRBV9	TGTGCCAGCAGCGTAGGTCCCCAGACAGTCCAAGAGACCCAGTACTTC	CASSVGPQTVQETQYF
.	TRBJ1-2	.	14	TRBV12-3/TRBV12-4	TGTGCCAGCAGTCTCGACGGAGCTTTGGGTGGCTACACCTTC	CASSLDGALGGYTF
TRBD2	TRBJ2-5	.	16	TRBV29-1	TGCAGCGTTGAAGGACTAGCGGGAGGAGCACGGGAGACCCAGTACTTC	CSVEGLAGGARETQYF
.	TRBJ1-2	.	12	TRBV28	TGTGCCAGCAGTAATCAGGGACGGGGCTACACCTTC	CASSNQGRGYTF
.	TRBJ2-6	few	16	TRBV7-9	TGTGCCAGCAGCCCTACGGGACGCTCTGGGGCCAACGTCCTGACTTTC	CASSPTGRSGANVLTF
.	TRBJ2-1	few	13	TRBV7-2	TGTGCCAGCAGCTTCGGAACCTACAATGAGCAGTTCTTC	CASSFGTYNEQFF
TRBD1	TRBJ1-2	many	14	TRBV20-1	TGCACTCCGTCATACAGGGAGGGGGCCCATGGCTACACCTTC	CTPSYREGAHGYTF
TRBD1	TRBJ1-4	.	15	TRBV6-1	TGTGCCAGCAGAGAAGACGGACAGGTGTGGGGAAAACTGTTTTTT	CASREDGQVWGKLFF
TRBD1	TRBJ2-7	.	21	TRBV7-2	TGTGCCAGCAGCCTCACTCCCGGCAAGGACAGGGCCCCTTATCCCACTCACGAGCAGTACTTC	CASSLTPGKDRAPYPTHEQYF
.	TRBJ1-5	many	14	TRBV20-1	TGCAGTGCTAGCGATAGCAATAGCAATCAGCCCCAGCATTTT	CSASDSNSNQPQHF
.	TRBJ2-3	few	14	TRBV30	TGTGCCTGGAGTACAGAGAGGGTCGGGGATACGCAGTATTTT	CAWSTERVGDTQYF
TRBD1	TRBJ1-4	.	13	TRBV6-6	TGTGCCAGCAGTTCAGGGGGACTCGAAAAACTGTTGTTT	CASSSGGLEKLLF
.	TRBJ2-1	.	19	TRBV19	TGTGCCAGTAGTCCTACTAGGGGCGTGGGCCGACGTAACTACAATGAGCAGTTCTTC	CASSPTRGVGRRNYNEQFF
.	TRBJ1-3	few	15	TRBV4-2	TGTGCCAGCAGCCAAGAGCGGACCTCTGGAAACACCATATATTTT	CASSQERTSGNTIYF
TRBD1	TRBJ1-2	few	15	TRBV7-9	TGTGCCAGCAGCCGTGCGGGGACAGATCTCTATGGCTACACCTTC	CASSRAGTDLYGYTF
.	TRBJ2-3	.	13	TRBV7-2	TGTGCCAGCAGCACCAGATGGGCAGATACGCAGTATTTT	CASSTRWADTQYF
TRBD1	TRBJ1-4	.	14	TRBV12-3/TRBV12-4	TGTGCCAGCATGCCGACAGGGAGAGGTGAAAAACTGTTTTTT	CASMPTGRGEKLFF
TRBD2	TRBJ2-1	.	15	TRBV7-3	TGTGCCAGCAAGTCAGGCGGGAGGGCCGGGAATGAGCAGTTCTTC	CASKSGGRAGNEQFF
.	TRBJ1-1	.	16	TRBV12-3/TRBV12-4	TGTGCCAGCAGTTTACTTTTGGGGGGTCCGGGCACTGAAGCTTTCTTT	CASSLLLGGPGTEAFF
.	TRBJ1-5	few	13	TRBV10-2	TGCGCCAGCAGTGAGAGTAGGATTCAGCCCCAGCATTTT	CASSESRIQPQHF
.	TRBJ1-1	.	13	TRBV6-2/TRBV6-3	TGTACCAGCCGAGCGAACAGGAACACTGAAGCTTTCTTT	CTSRANRNTEAFF
.	TRBJ2-2	few	13	TRBV7-7	TGTGCTAGCAGCCTAAAACCAGCCGGGGAGCTGTTTTTT	CASSLKPAGELFF
.	TRBJ2-2	.	12	TRBV11-3	TGTGCCAGCAGCTATCGAGGCGGGGAGCTGTTTTTT	CASSYRGGELFF
TRBD1	TRBJ2-2	.	15	TRBV5-5	TGTGCCAGCAACTTCGAACAGGGGGTCACCGGGGAGCTGTTTTTT	CASNFEQGVTGELFF
.	TRBJ2-4	.	14	TRBV6-1	TGTGCCAGCAGTGGGCAGGGAAACAAAAACATTCAGTACTTC	CASSGQGNKNIQYF
.	TRBJ2-1	.	14	TRBV20-1	TGCAGTGCTAGAATAGCGGAGCGCTACAATGAGCAGTTCTTC	CSARIAERYNEQFF
.	TRBJ1-1	once	13	TRBV28	TGTGCCAGCAGTGGGAGACAGTACACTGAAGCTTTCTTT	CASSGRQYTEAFF
TRBD1	TRBJ1-2	.	16	TRBV27	TGTGCCAGCAGTACCCGGGACAGTCGGCGAGAGGGTGGCTACACCTTC	CASSTRDSRREGGYTF
TRBD1	TRBJ2-7	few	15	TRBV5-1	TGCGCCAGCAGCTCGACCGGGACAGGGGAGCGCGAGCAGTACTTC	CASSSTGTGEREQYF
.	TRBJ1-2	.	15	TRBV27	TGTGCCAGCAAAGAGGGAGGGTTTCTCAACTATTGCTACACCTTC	CASKEGGFLNYCYTF